This passage covers 13 T cell receptor beta chains from one sample sequenced in a study of shared clonotypes between healthy human individuals. Profiling relied on immunoSEQ multiplex PCR, and the TCRdb table lists in-frame clones only, not all of them. The profile covers about 2.3 million clones, with 85% to 95% appearing a single time and 0.3% to 0.45% taken by the ten largest. The sequenced sample was naive CD4+ T cells from PBMCs. Subset reported: CD45RA+ positively selected. All receptors come from a man aged 18 to 30 in good health. Some clones in this sample may be carry-over from other donors' samples.

This chain links TRBV7-9 with TRBJ1-5; D ambiguous. Trimming left V 7 bases short and J 0 bases short, with 16 bases between. CDR3 length equals 16 residues. CDR1 and CDR2 from the germline V gene are SEHNR and FQNEAQ (reference sequence). The CDR3 DNA follows: TGTGCCAGCACCTCCCCGGCCGACACTAGCAATCAGCCCCAGCATTTT. This codes for CASTSPADTSNQPQHF.

V and J are TRBV5-1 and TRBJ2-1; 8 bases fit TRBD2. Germline V gives CDR1 SGHRS, CDR2 YFSETQ. The CDR3 has 18 amino acids. With V trimmed by 2 bases and J by 3 bases, 13 bases remained unmatched. The CDR3 spells CASSFRPSGGGFYNEQFF. As DNA, the CDR3 is TGCGCCAGCAGCTTCCGGCCCAGCGGGGGAGGTTTCTACAATGAGCAGTTCTTC. The full variable domain, rest sourced from reference TRBV5-1 and TRBJ2-1, is KAGVTQTPRYLIKTRGQQVTLSCSPISGHRSVSWYQQTPGQGLQFLFEYFSETQRNKGNFPGRFSGRQFSNSRSEMNVSTLELGDSALYLCASSFRPSGGGFYNEQFFGPGTRLTVL.

The chain carries TRBV5-1 and TRBJ2-5, with a tentative D call TRBD1 (6 bases). This CDR3 contains 15 residues. Germline CDR1 reads SGHRS; CDR2 reads YFSETQ. With 2 bases removed from V and 5 bases from J, the gap between germline ends came to 16 bases. CDR3 coding DNA: TGCGCCAGCAGCTTAGTAAGTCAGGGGCAGGAGACCCAGTACTTC. This sequence encodes CASSLVSQGQETQYF.

This chain connects TRBV2 to TRBJ1-2, with a weak D call TRBD1 (5 bases). The CDR3 runs to 14 residues. Germline V gene lookup returns CDR1 SNHLY and CDR2 FYNNEI. Trimming shortened V by 2 bases and J by 7 bases, and 14 bases separated the two germline ends. In nucleotides, the CDR3 is TGTGCCAGCAGTGAATCCCGAGACAGTGCTGGCTACACCTTC. It codes for CASSESRDSAGYTF.

The chain couples TRBV5-4 to TRBJ1-4, with a possible D match to TRBD1 (6 bases). The CDR3 has 14 residues. Germline CDR1 and CDR2: SGHNT and YYREEE (reference sequence). V was trimmed by 0 bases and J by 8 bases, leaving 11 bases between them. CDR3: CASSLVGGQEKLFF. The CDR3 DNA sequence: TGTGCCAGCAGCTTGGTGGGGGGACAAGAAAAACTGTTTTTT.

The V call is TRBV7-3, the J call TRBJ2-3, with TRBD2 matching over 10 bases. Germline V lookup: CDR1 SGHTA, CDR2 FQGTGA. The junction had 2 bases not matched to a gene; V was cut back by 5 bases and J by 3 bases. CDR3 size: 14 residues. The CDR3 protein is CASSVGLATDTQYF. The CDR3, as DNA: TGTGCCAGCAGCGTGGGACTAGCGACAGATACGCAGTATTTT.

The gene calls are TRBV5-1 and TRBJ1-4, with D unresolved. Per germline, CDR1 SGHRS and CDR2 YFSETQ. The CDR3 length is 12 residues. The germline V and J ends were trimmed by 4 bases and 5 bases, with 6 bases remaining between them. CDR3 DNA sequence: TGCGCCAGCAGCGTAGAGAATGAAAAACTGTTTTTT. Translated: CASSVENEKLFF.

The CDR3 DNA follows: TGCGCCAGCAGCCAAGAAGGGACGGGAAAGGAGACCCAGTACTTC. Its translation: CASSQEGTGKETQYF. The chain recombines TRBV4-3 with TRBJ2-5; D may be TRBD1 or TRBD2 (5 bases each). Per germline, CDR1 LGHNA and CDR2 YSLEER. The CDR3 spans 15 residues. The germline V and J ends were trimmed by 0 bases and 5 bases, with 13 bases remaining between them.

This clone was detected only once. The V gene is TRBV15, the J gene TRBJ1-1; no clear D. This CDR3 region has 16 residues. Between the trimmed V and J ends, which lost 5 bases and 7 bases, there was a span of 23 bases. Germline V gene lookup returns CDR1 LNHNV and CDR2 YYDKDF (reference sequence). This CDR3 is CATSHPGRPDAIEAFF. The CDR3, as DNA: TGTGCCACCAGCCACCCCGGCCGCCCCGACGCAATTGAAGCTTTCTTT. Combining the CDR3 with reference TRBV15 and TRBJ1-1 gives the whole variable domain DAMVIQNPRYQVTQFGKPVTLSCSQTLNHNVMYWYQQKSSQAPKLLFHYYDKDFNNEADTPDNFQSRRPNTSFCFLDIRSPGLGDTAMYLCATSHPGRPDAIEAFFGQGTRLTVV.

V and J are TRBV7-3 and TRBJ1-1; possible D gene TRBD1, 6 bases. The ends were cut back, 5 bases at V and 0 bases at J, with 10 bases in the middle. Germline V lookup: CDR1 SGHTA, CDR2 FQGTGA. CDR3 size: 14 residues. CDR3 bases: TGTGCCAGCAGCATGCAGGGGATGAACACTGAAGCTTTCTTT. Translated: CASSMQGMNTEAFF.

A word on this clone: Different DNA sequences within this sample yield the same CDR3. The V gene is TRBV2, the J gene TRBJ1-5; TRBD1 matches at 8 bases. This CDR3 region has 13 residues. Germline trimming cut 6 bases from V and 4 bases from J; bases unmatched to any gene: 2. Per the germline V gene, CDR1 is SNHLY and CDR2 is FYNNEI. The CDR3 sequence is CASRGQANQPQHF. The CDR3 DNA is TGTGCCAGCAGGGGACAGGCAAATCAGCCCCAGCATTTT.

This clone was found a few times. Other DNA sequences in the sample encode the same CDR3. The V gene is TRBV9, the J gene TRBJ1-1; the D is unclear. CDR1 and CDR2 (germline): SGDLS, YYNGEE. Between the trimmed V and J ends, which lost 1 base and 5 bases, there was a span of 9 bases. The CDR3 covers 13 residues. Here the CDR3 DNA reads TGTGCCAGCAGCGTACGGGCTGGGACTGAAGCTTTCTTT. Amino acids: CASSVRAGTEAFF.

This rearrangement joins TRBV7-8 to TRBJ2-1; D is unclear. The germline gives CDR1 SGHVS, CDR2 FQNEAQ. V shed 2 bases and J shed 0 bases, with 14 bases lying between them. CDR3 length: 17 amino acids. The CDR3 is CASSLRRSALSYNEQFF. CDR3 coding DNA: TGTGCCAGCAGCTTACGGAGATCGGCCCTCTCCTACAATGAGCAGTTCTTC. Variable domain in full (rest from reference TRBV7-8 and TRBJ2-1): GAGVSQSPRYKVAKRGQDVALRCDPISGHVSLFWYQQALGQGPEFLTYFQNEAQLDKSGLPSDRFFAERPEGSVSTLKIQRTQQEDSAVYLCASSLRRSALSYNEQFFGPGTRLTVL.